The subject of this entry is one T cell receptor (beta chain). Antigen: not known. As to treatment: roughly 10-day PBMC culture with coronavirus spike peptide pools or control peptides (ViraFEST assay). After expanding antigen-specific T cells with peptide pools, ViraFEST sequenced their TCRs. This sample was taken from a study of vaccination and CD4 T cells after COVID-19. Study as a whole: Post-COVID specimens were obtained a median 101 days after diagnosis (range 35 to 161). Post-vaccination samples were procured at a median of approximately 72 days following dose two (range 14 to 241).

Sequence data for DNA of cultured CD4+ T cells were generated by the Oncomine TCR Beta short-read assay. In TCRdb, the PCR reads were re-called with MiXCR into one record per CDR3 protein. This sample carries 9,000 to 13,000 distinct CDR3 sequences, roughly 26% of them seen once, and the ten largest clones take around 24%. Trimming pared 4 bases from V and 5 bases from J, leaving 13 bases between. From germline, CDR1 is MNHEY and CDR2 SMNVEV (reference sequence). This CDR3 has 14 amino acids. Study observations and caveats: In convalescent patients, a median approximately 86% of post-vaccine SARS-CoV-2-reactive clones appeared only after vaccination.

The clonotype was recovered from a human donor who had recovered from COVID-19. The chain has TRBV27 and TRBJ2-3; D possibly corresponds to TRBD1 (5 bases). The input for sequencing was CD4+ T cells from blood, cultured in vitro, taken after SARS-CoV-2 vaccination. The CDR3 sequence: CASSYGAGLDTQYF. The CDR3 DNA is TGTGCCAGCAGTTATGGGGCAGGGCTAGATACGCAGTATTTT.